These T cell receptor beta chains were read from a single sample in a study of OX40 agonist ivuxolimab in advanced cancers. Assay used: immunoSEQ multiplex PCR; TCRdb lists only in-frame clones, some missing. The sample lists about 40,000 clones, more than 70% seen once, with roughly an eighth in the top ten. The sequencing used CD4+ or CD8+ T cells sorted from blood, collected in a trial of the OX40 agonist ivuxolimab. Source of these receptors: an adult with an advanced solid tumor such as melanoma, head and neck, liver or kidney cancer. The CDR3 runs from the conserved cysteine through the conserved F or W. The order of the fields is clone size, J gene, V gene, D gene, CDR3 DNA, CDR3 protein. The D gene is left open where the match is weak. Expanded clones are given a class, and other clones once, few, many or no size at all.

NA	TRBJ2-7	TRBV2	NA	TGTGCCAGCAGTGAGGGGACCCCCTACGAGCAGTACTTC	CASSEGTPYEQYF
NA	TRBJ1-1	TRBV13	NA	TGTGCCAGCAGCCGCCGCGCGAGATGCATGAACACTGAAGCTTTCTTT	CASSRRARCMNTEAFF
NA	TRBJ2-3	TRBV11-3	NA	TGTGCCAGCAGCTCTAGTCCTCTAGCTGGCACAGATACGCAGTATTTT	CASSSSPLAGTDTQYF
NA	TRBJ2-7	TRBV27	TRBD1	TGTGCCAGCAGCCCTAACAGGGGCGAGCAGTACTTC	CASSPNRGEQYF
NA	TRBJ2-3	TRBV27	NA	TGTGCCAACTCCTTAGGGGGAGATACGCAGTATTTT	CANSLGGDTQYF
NA	TRBJ1-4	TRBV30	NA	TGTGCCTGGAGTCCGCCCCCCTTTGGTCCACAGGGTGAAAAACTGTTTTTT	CAWSPPPFGPQGEKLFF
NA	TRBJ2-1	TRBV4-1	NA	TGCGCCAGCAGCCAGGAGTGGCCGGGGGACAATGAGCAGTTCTTC	CASSQEWPGDNEQFF
NA	TRBJ1-1	TRBV19	NA	TGTGCCAGTAGTATGGGTGTGTACACTGAAGCTTTCTTT	CASSMGVYTEAFF
NA	TRBJ1-5	TRBV28	NA	TGTGCCAGCAGTTTACGGGTTCCGGGCAATCAGCCCCAGCATTTT	CASSLRVPGNQPQHF
NA	TRBJ2-7	TRBV6-5	NA	TGTGCCGCTGTCCGCTACGAGCAGTACTTC	CAAVRYEQYF
NA	TRBJ1-6	TRBV10-2	TRBD1	TGCGCCAGCATTCGGACAGGGGGAGCTTCACCCCTCCACTTT	CASIRTGGASPLHF
NA	TRBJ2-7	TRBV5-5	NA	TGTGCCAGCAGCTTGTGGGGCTACGAGCAGTACTTC	CASSLWGYEQYF
NA	TRBJ1-2	TRBV29-1	NA	TGCAGCACTCATTCAGGGAATGGCTACACCTTC	CSTHSGNGYTF
NA	TRBJ2-3	TRBV5-6	NA	TGTGCCAGCAGCTTCTACTCTGATACGCAGTATTTT	CASSFYSDTQYF
NA	TRBJ2-1	TRBV4-1	NA	TGCGCCAGCAGCCAAGATAACCGACTCAATGAGCAGTTCTTC	CASSQDNRLNEQFF
few	TRBJ1-1	TRBV29-1	NA	TGCAGCGTTGAAGACTCGTCCCTTGAAGCTTTCTTT	CSVEDSSLEAFF
NA	TRBJ2-7	TRBV19	NA	TGTGCCAGTAGTCCTGCGTTGGGTTACGAGCAGTACTTC	CASSPALGYEQYF
NA	TRBJ2-3	TRBV29-1	NA	TGCAGCGGCCGGGATGGAGATACGCAGTATTTT	CSGRDGDTQYF
once	TRBJ1-1	TRBV30	NA	TGTGCCTGGAGTTTGGAAGTGCGGGGCGCTGAAGCTTTCTTT	CAWSLEVRGAEAFF
NA	TRBJ2-3	TRBV6-1	TRBD2	TGTGCCAGCAGTGGAGCGGGGGACACAGATACGCAGTATTTT	CASSGAGDTDTQYF
medium-sized	TRBJ1-2	TRBV7-9	TRBD1	TGTGCCAGCAGCTTAGCTGGACAGGGTGTTGGAGCTAACTATGGCTACACCTTC	CASSLAGQGVGANYGYTF
NA	TRBJ1-1	TRBV11-3	NA	TGTGCCAGCAGCCACGCCTGGGGCACTGAAGCTTTCTTT	CASSHAWGTEAFF
NA	TRBJ2-3	TRBV4-1	TRBD1	TGCGCCAGCAGCCAACAGTACCCGGGACAGGGATCAAGTACGCAGTATTTT	CASSQQYPGQGSSTQYF
NA	TRBJ2-7	TRBV29-1	NA	TGCAGCGTTCGCGACCGACTAGAAGGGCCCGAGCAGTACTTC	CSVRDRLEGPEQYF
NA	TRBJ2-7	TRBV5-1	NA	TGCGCCAGCAGCTCGAGAGACAGTTACGAGCAGTACTTC	CASSSRDSYEQYF
medium-sized	TRBJ2-7	TRBV27	NA	TGTGCCAGCAGTCCCCGCGGACGGAGCTACGAGCAGTACTTC	CASSPRGRSYEQYF
NA	TRBJ2-3	TRBV5-1	NA	TGCGCCAGCAGCCTGGGACTCTCCTCCACAGATACGCAGTATTTT	CASSLGLSSTDTQYF
NA	TRBJ2-7	TRBV7-9	TRBD1	TGTGCCAGCAGCTTACCGGGACAGGGGGCCTACGAGCAGTACTTC	CASSLPGQGAYEQYF
NA	TRBJ2-2	TRBV29-1	TRBD1	TGCAGCGTTGAAGACAGAGCCAGGGGGCAGACCGGGGAGCTGTTTTTT	CSVEDRARGQTGELFF
once	TRBJ1-3	TRBV6-1	NA	TGTGCCTCCTCAAGGGGACTCTCTGGAAACACCATATATTTT	CASSRGLSGNTIYF
once	TRBJ1-6	TRBV5-6	NA	TGTGCCAGCAGCTTTGGGACCGCCTATAATTCACCCCTCCACTTT	CASSFGTAYNSPLHF
NA	TRBJ2-2	TRBV13	TRBD1	TGTGCCAGCAGCCGGGACAGGGACACCGGGGAGCTGTTTTTT	CASSRDRDTGELFF
NA	TRBJ1-1	TRBV27	NA	TGTGCCAGCAGCGCGGGCTGGGCGAACACTGAAGCTTTCTTT	CASSAGWANTEAFF
NA	TRBJ2-7	TRBV2	TRBD1	TGTGCCAGCAGGGGGACAGTCCAGGGCGAGCAGTACTTC	CASRGTVQGEQYF
NA	TRBJ2-5	TRBV5-4	TRBD1	TGTGCCAGCAGCGACCGGGACAGGGGGGCGCAGACCCAGTACTTC	CASSDRDRGAQTQYF
NA	TRBJ1-1	TRBV7-9	TRBD1	TGTGCCGCGGAAGGACAGGGCAACACTGAAGCTTTCTTT	CAAEGQGNTEAFF
NA	TRBJ1-5	TRBV4-1	NA	TGCGCCAGCAGCCAAGATAAGGGGTTCAATCAGCCCCAGCATTTT	CASSQDKGFNQPQHF
NA	TRBJ2-1	TRBV5-1	TRBD2	TGCGCCAGCAGCTTGGGACTAGCGGGGGGCTCCTACAATGAGCAGTTCTTC	CASSLGLAGGSYNEQFF
once	TRBJ2-1	TRBV29-1	NA	TGCAGCGTTGAAGGACTCTACAATGAGCAGTTCTTC	CSVEGLYNEQFF
NA	TRBJ1-1	TRBV7-9	NA	TGTGCCAGCAGCTTAAGAGAGAACACTGAAGCTTTCTTT	CASSLRENTEAFF
once	TRBJ1-1	TRBV11-2	NA	TGTGCCAGCAGCTTAGCCAACTCGAGGCCAGCTTTCTTT	CASSLANSRPAFF
NA	TRBJ2-7	TRBV27	NA	TGTGCCAGCTCCCCTGGGACCCACGAGCAGTACTTC	CASSPGTHEQYF
NA	TRBJ1-2	TRBV7-2	NA	TGTGCCAGCAGCCAGACAGGCCCTGGGTATGGCTACACCTTC	CASSQTGPGYGYTF
NA	TRBJ1-4	TRBV4-2	NA	TGTGCCAGCAGCCAAGAGGCGGGTGAAAAACTGTTTTTT	CASSQEAGEKLFF
once	TRBJ2-7	TRBV5-1	NA	TGCGCCAGCAGCCCGGATGGGGCCAGCAAGCAGTACTTC	CASSPDGASKQYF
once	TRBJ2-2	TRBV15	TRBD1	TGTGCCACCAGCAGAGCAGGGAGACAGGGGGGAATCACCGGGGAGCTGTTTTTT	CATSRAGRQGGITGELFF
NA	TRBJ2-3	TRBV19	TRBD2	TGTGCCAGTAGTATTTCTGGTTTGGGGCTACTAGCGGGGGGGCGTACGCAGTATTTT	CASSISGLGLLAGGRTQYF
NA	TRBJ2-3	TRBV19	TRBD2	TGTGCCAGTAGTATAGCGGGAGGGCCGGCAGATACGCAGTATTTT	CASSIAGGPADTQYF
few	TRBJ1-2	TRBV29-1	NA	TGCAGCGTTGAAGGGGCGGGGAGCGGCTACACCTTC	CSVEGAGSGYTF
few	TRBJ1-3	TRBV9	TRBD1	TGTGCCAGCAGCCGGGGACAGGGAGGAAACACCATATATTTT	CASSRGQGGNTIYF
once	TRBJ2-1	TRBV27	TRBD2	TGTGCCAGCAGTTTATACGGGCTAGCGGGAGGCGGGCAGTTCTTC	CASSLYGLAGGGQFF
NA	TRBJ2-1	TRBV11-2	TRBD2	TGTGCCAGCAGCCGTAACCCAGGGACTAGCGGGGGGCGAGAGGGTGAGCAGTTCTTC	CASSRNPGTSGGREGEQFF
medium-sized	TRBJ2-7	TRBV6-5	TRBD1	TGTGCCAGCAGTTACCGGGGACAGGCGTACGAGCAGTACTTC	CASSYRGQAYEQYF
NA	TRBJ2-3	TRBV6-6	TRBD1	TGTGCCAGCAGTTACCTTCTCCGGGACAGGGGGTATTTT	CASSYLLRDRGYF